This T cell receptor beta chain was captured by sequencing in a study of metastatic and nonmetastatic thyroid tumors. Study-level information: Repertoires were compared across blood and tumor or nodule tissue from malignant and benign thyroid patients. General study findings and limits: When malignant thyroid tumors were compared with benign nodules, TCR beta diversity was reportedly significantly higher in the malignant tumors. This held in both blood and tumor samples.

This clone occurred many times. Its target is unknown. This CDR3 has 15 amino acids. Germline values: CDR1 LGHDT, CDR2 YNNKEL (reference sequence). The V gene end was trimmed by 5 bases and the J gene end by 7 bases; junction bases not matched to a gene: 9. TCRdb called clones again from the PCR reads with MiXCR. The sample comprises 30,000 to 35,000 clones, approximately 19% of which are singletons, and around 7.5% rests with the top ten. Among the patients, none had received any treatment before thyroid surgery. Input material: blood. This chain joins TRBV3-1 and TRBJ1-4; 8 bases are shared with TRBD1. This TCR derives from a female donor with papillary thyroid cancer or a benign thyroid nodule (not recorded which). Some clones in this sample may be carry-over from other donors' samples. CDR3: CASSGTTGTGEKLFF. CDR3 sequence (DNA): TGTGCCAGCAGCGGCACTACCGGGACAGGTGAAAAACTGTTTTTT.